This T cell receptor (beta chain) was identified in a study of cytomegalovirus exposure and HLA in healthy donors. On this clone: The antigen remains unidentified.

The CDR3 spans 13 residues. Germline CDR1 reads MNHEY; CDR2 reads SVGAGI. The trim removed 6 bases at V and 5 bases at J, leaving 4 bases unmatched. Study-level results: Later genetic work tied a missense DCLRE1C variant to beta-chain V and J trimming.

The PCR made use of 60 Vbeta and 13 Jbeta primers. Libraries were prepared by immunoSEQ multiplex PCR; TCRdb keeps only in-frame clonotypes and omits some of them. The table records around 91,000 clones, 84% of them present only once. The TCR sequence derives from a man younger than 35 in good health and CMV-seronegative. Input material: PBMCs. The rearrangement joins TRBV6-5 to TRBJ2-5, with 9 bases fitting TRBD1. As DNA, the CDR3 is TGTGCCAGCAGGAGGACAGGGGTTGAGACCCAGTACTTC. Its translation: CASRRTGVETQYF.